These 25 T cell receptor beta chains came from one sample sequenced in a study of shared clonotypes between healthy human individuals. Using immunoSEQ multiplex PCR, the repertoire was profiled, and TCRdb retains in-frame clones only, with some absent. Of approximately 1,000,000 clones in the sample, 70% to 80% were seen once. The sequencing sample was made of memory CD4+ T cells from PBMCs. Subset given: CD45RA-negative fraction. The receptors derive from a young man in good health. Some clones in this sample may be carry-over from other donors' samples.

This clone occurred a few times. The J gene is TRBJ1-1, the V gene TRBV5-1; D not certain. The germline gives CDR1 SGHRS, CDR2 YFSETQ. The CDR3 is made up of 14 amino acids. V was trimmed by 0 bases and J by 0 bases, leaving 6 bases between them. In DNA, the CDR3 is TGCGCCAGCAGCTTGGTAACGATGAACACTGAAGCTTTCTTT. Its protein is CASSLVTMNTEAFF.

The V and J genes are TRBV9 and TRBJ2-3; D not resolved. V was cut by 0 bases and J by 0 bases, with 8 bases left in between. The CDR3 consists of 15 residues. Germline values: CDR1 SGDLS, CDR2 YYNGEE. The CDR3 coding sequence is TGTGCCAGCAGCGTAGGGGCGCCCAGCACAGATACGCAGTATTTT. It translates to CASSVGAPSTDTQYF.

The V and J genes are TRBV19 and TRBJ1-1; D is possibly TRBD1 (5 bases). Germline CDR1 is LNHDA and CDR2 is SQIVND (reference sequence). The CDR3 runs to 15 residues. V was clipped by 7 bases and J by 1 base, with 16 bases between them. The chain's CDR3 is CASTRKLGGNTEAFF. The CDR3 DNA reads TGTGCCAGTACCCGAAAATTGGGGGGGAACACTGAAGCTTTCTTT. Together with reference TRBV19 and TRBJ1-1, the CDR3 gives the full variable domain: DGGITQSPKYLFRKEGQNVTLSCEQNLNHDAMYWYRQDPGQGLRLIYYSQIVNDFQKGDIAEGYSVSREKKESFPLTVTSAQKNPTAFYLCASTRKLGGNTEAFFGQGTRLTVV.

The chain has TRBV23-1 and TRBJ2-7; the D gene is possibly TRBD1 (5 bases). TRBV23-1 is labeled an ORF, and its function is uncertain. This CDR3 contains 13 residues. Trimming left V 0 bases short and J 7 bases short, with 10 bases between. The CDR3 spells CASSQSGRGEQYF. CDR3 in DNA: TGCGCCAGCAGTCAATCGGGTAGGGGAGAGCAGTACTTC.

This clone has a single count. V is TRBV19 and J is TRBJ1-5; D perhaps matches TRBD1 (6 bases). The ends were cut back, 3 bases at V and 7 bases at J, with 22 bases in the middle. The CDR3 spans 17 residues. CDR1 and CDR2 (germline): LNHDA, SQIVND (reference sequence). CDR3 protein: CASSILRLGGGRQPQHF. The DNA for the CDR3 is TGTGCCAGTAGTATCCTCCGGTTAGGGGGGGGGAGACAGCCCCAGCATTTT.

This chain connects TRBV5-1 to TRBJ2-1; 7 positions match TRBD1. CDR3 length equals 15 residues. The V segment lost 4 bases and the J segment 7 bases; nucleotides outside the gene matches: 11. From germline, CDR1 is SGHRS and CDR2 YFSETQ. The CDR3 DNA follows: TGCGCCAGCAGCCCTGCCCGGGTCAGGGGGAATGAGCAGTTCTTC. This codes for CASSPARVRGNEQFF.

This chain joins TRBV4-1 and TRBJ2-7; D may be TRBD2 (6 bases). Germline V gives CDR1 MGHRA, CDR2 YSYEKL. The CDR3 has 16 amino acids. Deletions cut 6 bases from V and 3 bases from J, with 21 bases between. CDR3 loop: CASSAGGGGVLYEQYF. The CDR3, as DNA: TGCGCCAGCAGTGCTGGGGGAGGAGGCGTCCTCTACGAGCAGTACTTC.

The V call is TRBV2, the J call TRBJ1-5; 10 bases map to TRBD1. Trimming removed 7 bases from V and 7 bases from J; junction bases left unmatched: 4. The CDR3 runs 13 residues. Germline loops: CDR1 SNHLY, CDR2 FYNNEI. The CDR3 region has the DNA TGTGCCAGCAATCTGGACAGGGGGCAGCCCCAGCATTTT. It yields the protein CASNLDRGQPQHF.

Only a few counts were recorded for this clone. CDR3 amino acids: CASSLRGVNTEAFF. For the CDR3, the DNA is TGTGCCAGCAGCTTGCGGGGGGTGAACACTGAAGCTTTCTTT. V and J are TRBV5-6 and TRBJ1-1; possibly TRBD1 for D (5 bases). V dropped 1 base and J dropped 0 bases, with 7 bases sitting between them. Germline V gives CDR1 SGHDT, CDR2 YYEEEE. The CDR3 runs 14 residues.

This chain connects TRBV7-9 to TRBJ2-3; possible D gene TRBD1, 5 bases. The CDR3 spans 14 residues. With 3 bases removed from V and 4 bases from J, the gap between germline ends came to 11 bases. Per the germline V gene, CDR1 is SEHNR and CDR2 is FQNEAQ (reference sequence). As DNA, the CDR3 is TGTGCCAGCAGCTTGACGCAGGGTGCAGATACGCAGTATTTT. This gives the protein CASSLTQGADTQYF.

The chain has TRBV7-3 and TRBJ2-5; 8 bases map to TRBD1. Germline trimming cut 0 bases from V and 2 bases from J; bases unmatched to any gene: 2. The CDR3 loop spans 15 amino acids. Germline V gene lookup returns CDR1 SGHTA and CDR2 FQGTGA. CDR3 coding DNA: TGTGCCAGCAGCTTAACGGGACAGGCTCAAGAGACCCAGTACTTC. The encoded protein is CASSLTGQAQETQYF.

This clone is a singleton in its sample. V gene TRBV7-2 combines with J gene TRBJ2-5; D might be TRBD2 (5 bases). Per germline, CDR1 SGHTA and CDR2 FQGNSA. The CDR3 sequence is 15 residues long. V dropped 5 bases and J dropped 2 bases, with 15 bases sitting between them. The CDR3 region has the DNA TGTGCCAGCAGCCCGTGGGGAGCGAGTCAAGAGACCCAGTACTTC. Its protein is CASSPWGASQETQYF.

The J gene is TRBJ2-2, the V gene TRBV28, with 9 nucleotides matching TRBD1. Trimming took 5 bases from V and 6 from J; bases not matched to a gene: 7. Germline V gene sequence: CDR1 MDHEN, CDR2 SYDVKM. The CDR3 is made up of 15 amino acids. CDR3 in amino acids: CASSTAGQGSGELFF. CDR3 DNA: TGTGCCAGCAGTACCGCCGGACAGGGGTCCGGGGAGCTGTTTTTT.

The chain is built from TRBV4-1 and TRBJ1-3; perhaps TRBD1 as D (6 bases). Trimming removed 1 base at V and 0 bases at J, with 13 bases between. The germline CDR1 and CDR2 sequences are MGHRA and YSYEKL. The CDR3 extends over 17 amino acids. CDR3 sequence reads: CASSQVWGHNSGNTIYF. In nucleotides, the CDR3 is TGCGCCAGCAGCCAAGTTTGGGGACACAACTCTGGAAACACCATATATTTT.

This chain connects TRBV14 to TRBJ1-1; D might be TRBD1 (6 bases). V shed 0 bases and J shed 10 bases, with 12 bases lying between them. CDR1 is SGHDN, CDR2 FVKESK, per germline. This CDR3 comprises 13 residues. DNA for the CDR3: TGTGCCAGCAGCCAAGAGCAGGGGCAAGGAGCTTTCTTT. Translating it yields CASSQEQGQGAFF. Based on the CDR3 plus reference TRBV14 and TRBJ1-1, the full variable domain is EAGVTQFPSHSVIEKGQTVTLRCDPISGHDNLYWYRRVMGKEIKFLLHFVKESKQDESGMPNNRFLAERTGGTYSTLKVQPAELEDSGVYFCASSQEQGQGAFFGQGTRLTVV.

V and J are TRBV28 and TRBJ1-1; D is unresolved. This CDR3 is 13 amino acids long. V was clipped by 6 bases and J by 6 bases, with 14 bases between them. Germline loops: CDR1 MDHEN, CDR2 SYDVKM. The CDR3 DNA sequence: TGTGCCAGCAGCGAAGGTCTGGACGCTGAAGCTTTCTTT. As protein: CASSEGLDAEAFF.

V usage is TRBV10-1 and J usage is TRBJ1-5; D is uncertain. CDR1 is WNHNN and CDR2 is SYGVQD in the germline V gene (reference sequence). Trimming shortened V by 6 bases and J by 6 bases, and 12 bases separated the two germline ends. This CDR3 is built from 13 residues. CDR3 loop: CASSRTVGQPQHF. CDR3 nucleotide sequence: TGCGCCAGCAGCCGGACCGTTGGTCAGCCCCAGCATTTT.

The rearrangement links TRBV4-3 to TRBJ1-1, with unresolved D. The germline V gene has CDR1 LGHNA and CDR2 YSLEER. V was trimmed by 0 bases and J by 0 bases, leaving 17 bases between them. This CDR3 is built from 18 residues. CDR3 DNA sequence: TGCGCCAGCAGCCAAGAGCGGGAGGGATTACTCATGAACACTGAAGCTTTCTTT. This sequence encodes CASSQEREGLLMNTEAFF.

This clone was observed a few times. V is TRBV6-5 and J is TRBJ2-7; 12 bases map to TRBD2. Germline lookup yields CDR1 MNHEY and CDR2 SVGAGI. The CDR3 loop spans 14 amino acids. Losses at the gene ends were 4 bases for V and 6 bases for J; bases not matched to a gene: 4. CDR3 amino acids: CASSSSGRAFEQYF. In DNA form, the CDR3 reads TGTGCCAGCAGTTCTAGCGGGAGGGCCTTCGAGCAGTACTTC.

The CDR3 here is CASSFRGHGNTIYF. As DNA, the CDR3 is TGTGCCAGCAGTTTTAGGGGGCACGGAAACACCATATATTTT. The chain recombines TRBV28 with TRBJ1-3, with 7 bases aligning to TRBD1. CDR3 length: 14 amino acids. CDR1 MDHEN and CDR2 SYDVKM come from the germline V gene. V trimming: 3 bases; J trimming: 4 bases; junction bases outside the gene matches: 3.

The CDR3 DNA is TGTGCCAGCAGACCCGGGACTAGCGGGAGCCACGAGCAGTACTTC. Protein product: CASRPGTSGSHEQYF. The chain employs TRBV5-4 and TRBJ2-7, with 14 bases matching TRBD2. This CDR3 contains 15 residues. Germline V lookup: CDR1 SGHNT, CDR2 YYREEE (reference sequence). Losses at the gene ends were 5 bases for V and 5 bases for J; bases not matched to a gene: 6.

This chain joins TRBV6-5 and TRBJ2-7; D call uncertain. Trimming took off 2 bases at V and 2 bases at J, with 13 bases between the two ends. The CDR3 spans 15 residues. Germline V CDR1 and CDR2: MNHEY, SVGAGI. The CDR3 DNA sequence: TGTGCCAGCAGTTACGGGCGCCACTTAACCTACGAGCAGTACTTC. Translation gives CASSYGRHLTYEQYF.

V usage is TRBV2 and J usage is TRBJ2-3, with D perhaps matching TRBD1 or TRBD2 (6 bases each). V lost 1 base to trimming and J lost 1 base, with 9 bases between them. The CDR3 runs 15 residues. Germline CDR1 reads SNHLY; CDR2 reads FYNNEI. CDR3 protein: CASSEDREGTDTQYF. Written as DNA, the CDR3 is TGTGCCAGCAGTGAAGACAGGGAGGGCACAGATACGCAGTATTTT.

This clone came up many times. V usage is TRBV6-6 and J usage is TRBJ2-3; D unclear. Per germline, CDR1 MNHNY and CDR2 SVGAGI (reference sequence). CDR3 size: 12 residues. The V gene lost 4 bases and the J gene lost 8 bases, with 10 bases spanning the gap. CDR3 nucleotide sequence: TGTGCCAGCAGTTTTGGAGCCGCTACGCAGTATTTT. This gives the protein CASSFGAATQYF.

The rearrangement uses TRBV13 and TRBJ1-2; D is possibly TRBD1 (5 bases). V was shortened by 1 base and J by 7 bases, with 10 bases between the two germline ends. There are 13 residues in the CDR3. Germline CDR1 is PRHDT and CDR2 is FYEKMQ (reference sequence). Written as DNA, the CDR3 is TGTGCCAGCAGCTTAGCAGGGATAGGTGGCTACACCTTC. Translation: CASSLAGIGGYTF.